The clone carrying this T cell receptor (beta chain) was observed a single time. RNA, once extracted, was reverse transcribed into cDNA for use as the sequencing template. Sequenced by immunoSEQ multiplex PCR; TCRdb stores in-frame clones only, minus some. Here the sample spans 150,000 or so clones, roughly 61% being singletons. This entry belongs to a study of CD8+ T cells in alopecia areata. The starting material was CD4+ T cells sorted from blood, obtained at week 0. The receptor was isolated from a human donor with alopecia areata.

CDR3 sequence: CASSRKESYEQYF. CDR3 in DNA: TGTGCCAGCAGTAGAAAGGAATCGTACGAGCAGTACTTC. The V call is TRBV6-5, the J call TRBJ2-7; D is uncertain. This CDR3 region has 13 residues. CDR1 and CDR2 from the germline V gene are MNHEY and SVGAGI. V was pared by 5 bases and J by 4 bases, with 12 bases between.